This T cell receptor (beta chain) came from a study of T-cell reconstitution after alpha-beta-depleted transplantation in children. This clonotype came up many times. The CDR3 has 14 residues. Germline CDR1 is MNHEY and CDR2 is SMNVEV (reference sequence). Unmatched junction bases numbered 4, after V lost 1 base and J lost 7 bases. This sample's TCRbeta library carried unique molecular identifier barcodes. TCRdb used MiXCR to reprocess the PCR reads, holding one entry per CDR3 protein. The table records approximately 290,000 distinct CDR3 sequences, around 10% of them present only once. The rearrangement joins TRBV27 to TRBJ2-1, with 7 bases matching TRBD2. The origin of this receptor is a male patient aged 2-15 years who had a stem cell transplant for chronic granulomatous disease, so the T cells may come from the graft donor. Sequences were derived from peripheral blood, sampled 180 days after TCRalphabeta/CD19-depleted stem cell transplant. The CDR3 sequence: CASSLLPGGNEQFF. As DNA, the CDR3 is TGTGCCAGCAGTTTATTACCGGGAGGTAATGAGCAGTTCTTC.